The 12 T cell receptor beta chains below all came from one sample that was sequenced in a study of cytomegalovirus exposure and HLA in healthy donors. Generated by immunoSEQ multiplex PCR, the TCRdb table keeps only in-frame clones and is missing some. The table lists some 120,000 clones, 80% to 90% of them singletons. Material: PBMCs. These receptors were taken from a woman aged 18-29 years in good health and CMV-seronegative.

The gene calls are TRBV2 and TRBJ1-1; D might be TRBD1 (6 bases). Trimming left V 6 bases short and J 7 bases short, with 9 bases between. The CDR3 length is 11 residues. Germline V gene sequence: CDR1 SNHLY, CDR2 FYNNEI. The CDR3 coding sequence is TGTGCCAGCAGCACAGGGCATGAAGCTTTCTTT. Translation gives CASSTGHEAFF.

The chain carries TRBV19 and TRBJ1-1; 8 positions match TRBD1. Losses at the gene ends were 7 bases for V and 1 base for J; bases not matched to a gene: 5. There are 14 residues in the CDR3. The V gene's germline CDR1 is LNHDA and CDR2 SQIVND (reference sequence). In nucleotides, the CDR3 is TGTGCCAGTACTCCAGGGACAGGGAACACTGAAGCTTTCTTT. Translated: CASTPGTGNTEAFF.

The V and J genes are TRBV2 and TRBJ2-1; 11 positions match TRBD2. The V and J ends lost 3 bases and 9 bases, in that order; junction bases with no gene match: 4. Germline CDR1 is SNHLY and CDR2 is FYNNEI. The CDR3 sequence is 14 residues long. For the CDR3, the DNA is TGTGCCAGCAGTGACTGGCTAGCGGGGGGTGAGCAGTTCTTC. Amino acids: CASSDWLAGGEQFF.

The chain recombines TRBV28 with TRBJ1-3; D is undetermined. Trimming stripped 2 bases from V and 0 bases from J, with 11 bases between. The CDR3 is 16 residues long. Germline CDR1 reads MDHEN; CDR2 reads SYDVKM. This chain's CDR3 is CASSLNSPFSGNTIYF. CDR3 DNA sequence: TGTGCCAGCAGTTTAAACAGCCCCTTCTCTGGAAACACCATATATTTT.

This sequence joins TRBV5-1 and TRBJ2-1, with TRBD1 identical over 9 bases. Germline V gene data show CDR1 as SGHRS and CDR2 as YFSETQ. This CDR3 comprises 13 residues. Trimming removed 6 bases from V and 9 bases from J; junction bases left unmatched: 7. The CDR3 region is CASTLGTGIEQFF. In DNA form, the CDR3 reads TGCGCCAGCACCCTGGGGACAGGGATTGAGCAGTTCTTC.

About this clone itself: One end of the junction fails to match germline, which may point to a read error. The chain is built from TRBV7-9 and TRBJ2-1; 11 bases fit TRBD2. This CDR3 spans 16 amino acids. Per the germline V gene, CDR1 is SEHNR and CDR2 is FQNEAQ (reference sequence). The CDR3, as DNA: TGTGCCAGCAGGTTAGCGGGAGGGAGCTCCTACAATGAGCAGTTCTTC. It specifies CASRLAGGSSYNEQFF.

This clone appeared a few times. The chain employs TRBV7-8 and TRBJ2-7, with D hard to call. There are 16 residues in the CDR3. V lost 2 bases to trimming and J lost 6 bases, with 20 bases between them. Looked up from germline, CDR1 is SGHVS and CDR2 is FQNEAQ. CDR3 region: CASSLSLESFLGEQYF. The CDR3 DNA sequence: TGTGCCAGCAGCTTAAGCCTTGAGAGTTTCCTAGGCGAGCAGTACTTC.

This rearrangement joins TRBV10-2 to TRBJ2-7; 9 bases agree with TRBD2. Germline values: CDR1 WSHSY, CDR2 SAAADI. Unmatched junction bases numbered 18, after V lost 6 bases and J lost 6 bases. CDR3 length equals 17 residues. This CDR3 is CASRDVGLAGRRAEQYF. CDR3 DNA: TGCGCCAGCAGGGACGTAGGGCTAGCGGGAAGAAGGGCCGAGCAGTACTTC.

V is TRBV27 and J is TRBJ2-1; D might be TRBD2 (5 bases). With 6 bases removed from V and 8 bases from J, the gap between germline ends came to 17 bases. The CDR3 loop spans 14 amino acids. The V gene's germline CDR1 is MNHEY and CDR2 SMNVEV (reference sequence). CDR3 nucleotides: TGTGCCAGCAGCACTCTTAGGGAGCCGTATGAGCAGTTCTTC. Residues: CASSTLREPYEQFF.

The rearrangement links TRBV27 to TRBJ1-6, with unresolved D. Germline loops: CDR1 MNHEY, CDR2 SMNVEV (reference sequence). The CDR3 extends over 16 amino acids. Trimming left V 0 bases short and J 0 bases short, with 6 bases between. As DNA, the CDR3 is TGTGCCAGCAGTTTATCACCCAGCTCCTATAATTCACCCCTCCACTTT. Residues: CASSLSPSSYNSPLHF.

V gene TRBV11-2 combines with J gene TRBJ2-7, with D possibly being TRBD1 (5 bases). The CDR3 is made up of 12 amino acids. The ends were cut back, 8 bases at V and 0 bases at J, with 8 bases in the middle. The germline V gene has CDR1 SGHAT and CDR2 FQNNGV. CDR3 nucleotides: TGTGCCAGCTCAAGGGGCTCCTACGAGCAGTACTTC. The encoded protein is CASSRGSYEQYF.

V usage is TRBV5-5 and J usage is TRBJ2-2; perhaps TRBD1 as D (6 bases). The CDR3 totals 16 residues. V was cut by 7 bases and J by 0 bases, with 16 bases left in between. Germline V gene lookup returns CDR1 SGHKS and CDR2 YYEKEE (reference sequence). CDR3 sequence: CASGGPVSANTGELFF. The CDR3, as DNA: TGTGCCAGCGGGGGCCCTGTGTCCGCGAACACCGGGGAGCTGTTTTTT.